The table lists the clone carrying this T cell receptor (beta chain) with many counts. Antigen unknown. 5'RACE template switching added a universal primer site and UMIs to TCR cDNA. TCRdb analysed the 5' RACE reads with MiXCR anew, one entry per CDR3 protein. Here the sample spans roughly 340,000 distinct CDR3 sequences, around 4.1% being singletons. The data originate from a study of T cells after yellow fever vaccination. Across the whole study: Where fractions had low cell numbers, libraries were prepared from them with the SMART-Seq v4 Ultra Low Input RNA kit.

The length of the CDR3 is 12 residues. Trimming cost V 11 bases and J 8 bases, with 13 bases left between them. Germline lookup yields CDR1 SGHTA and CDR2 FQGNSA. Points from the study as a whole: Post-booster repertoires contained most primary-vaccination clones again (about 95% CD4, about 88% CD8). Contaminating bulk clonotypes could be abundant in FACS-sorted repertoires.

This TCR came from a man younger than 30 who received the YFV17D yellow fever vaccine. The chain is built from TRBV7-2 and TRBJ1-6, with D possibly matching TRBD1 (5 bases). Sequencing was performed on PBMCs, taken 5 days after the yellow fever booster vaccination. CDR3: CAVGAQYSPLHF. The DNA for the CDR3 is TGTGCCGTAGGGGCACAGTATTCACCCCTCCACTTT.